These T cell receptor beta chains were read from a single sample in a study of blood T cell repertoires in COVID-19. Clones were read by immunoSEQ multiplex PCR, and TCRdb kept only the in-frame ones, dropping some. The sample holds some 380,000 clones, roughly 86% seen once. The sample taken for sequencing was PBMCs or T cells enriched from blood (not recorded which). The receptors originated from a woman in her 40s with acute COVID-19. Both conserved end residues are part of each CDR3.

V: TRBV7-6; J: TRBJ1-1; CDR3: CASSLGTGSTEAFF
V: TRBV6-6; J: TRBJ1-6; CDR3: CASSYSRDRGSPLHF
V: TRBV3-1/TRBV3-2; J: TRBJ1-2; CDR3: CASSSGTGTYGYTF
V: TRBV5-4; J: TRBJ1-2; CDR3: CASSPGATNYGYTF
V: TRBV19; J: TRBJ1-2; CDR3: CASSVHLGTEGYTF
V: TRBV5-1; J: TRBJ2-3; CDR3: CASSRSSGNTDTQYF
V: TRBV3-1/TRBV3-2; J: TRBJ1-5; CDR3: CASSPPGGNQPQHF
V: TRBV5-1; J: TRBJ2-5; CDR3: CASSLLGQAQETQYF
V: TRBV19; J: TRBJ1-2; CDR3: CASSMRQNYGYTF
V: TRBV25-1; J: TRBJ1-5; CDR3: CASSQTGEGNQPQHF
V: TRBV11-2; J: TRBJ1-2; CDR3: CASSSRQGLRTYGSYGYTF
V: TRBV18; J: TRBJ2-3; CDR3: CASSPRGAGKGFGTDTQYF
V: TRBV11-2; J: TRBJ2-7; CDR3: CASSLWGRGNGGEQYF
V: TRBV19; J: TRBJ2-3; CDR3: CASCRQGSTDTQYF
V: TRBV3-1/TRBV3-2; J: TRBJ1-5; CDR3: CASSQGQNQPQHF
V: TRBV6-5; J: TRBJ2-7; CDR3: CASSYSSLYEQYF